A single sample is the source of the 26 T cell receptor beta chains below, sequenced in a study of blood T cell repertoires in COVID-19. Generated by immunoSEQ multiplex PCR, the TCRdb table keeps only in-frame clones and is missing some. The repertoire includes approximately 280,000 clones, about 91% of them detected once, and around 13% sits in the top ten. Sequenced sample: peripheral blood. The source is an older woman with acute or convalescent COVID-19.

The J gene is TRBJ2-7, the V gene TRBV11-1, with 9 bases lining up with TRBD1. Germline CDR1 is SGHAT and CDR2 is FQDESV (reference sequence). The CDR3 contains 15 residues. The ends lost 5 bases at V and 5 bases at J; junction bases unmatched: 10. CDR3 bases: TGTGCCAGCAGCCCCCGGGACAGGGCAAGGAACGAGCAGTACTTC. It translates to CASSPRDRARNEQYF.

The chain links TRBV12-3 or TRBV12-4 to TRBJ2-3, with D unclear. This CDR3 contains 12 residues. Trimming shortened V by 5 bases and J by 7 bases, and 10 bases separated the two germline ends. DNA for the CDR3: TGTGCCAGCAGTCAAGTTCTAAATACGCAGTATTTT. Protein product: CASSQVLNTQYF.

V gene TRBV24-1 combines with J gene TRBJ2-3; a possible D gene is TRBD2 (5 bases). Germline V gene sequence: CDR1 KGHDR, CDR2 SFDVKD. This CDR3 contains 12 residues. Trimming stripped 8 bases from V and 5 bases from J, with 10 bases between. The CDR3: CATKGAGDTQYF. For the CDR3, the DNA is TGTGCCACCAAAGGTGCGGGAGATACGCAGTATTTT.

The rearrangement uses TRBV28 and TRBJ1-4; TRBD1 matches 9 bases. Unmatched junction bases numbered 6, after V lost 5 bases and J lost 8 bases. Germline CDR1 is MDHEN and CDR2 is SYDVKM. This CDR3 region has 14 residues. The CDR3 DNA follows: TGTGCCAGCAGTCCCGGACAGGGGACAGAAAAACTGTTTTTT. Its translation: CASSPGQGTEKLFF.

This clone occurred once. The CDR3 loop is CASSFGQGIKDGYTF. CDR3 coding DNA: TGTGCCAGCAGCTTCGGACAGGGAATAAAGGATGGCTACACCTTC. The rearrangement uses TRBV7-9 and TRBJ1-2; the match to TRBD1 covers 8 bases. Trimming at V came to 3 bases and at J to 6 bases, leaving 9 bases not matched to a gene. Per germline, CDR1 SEHNR and CDR2 FQNEAQ (reference sequence). The CDR3 is 15 amino acids.

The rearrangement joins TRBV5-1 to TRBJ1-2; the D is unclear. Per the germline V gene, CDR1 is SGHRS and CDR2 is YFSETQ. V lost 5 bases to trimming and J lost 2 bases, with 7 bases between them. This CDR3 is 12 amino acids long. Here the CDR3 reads CASRQENYGYTF. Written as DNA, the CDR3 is TGCGCCAGCAGGCAAGAGAACTATGGCTACACCTTC. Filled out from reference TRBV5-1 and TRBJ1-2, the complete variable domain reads KAGVTQTPRYLIKTRGQQVTLSCSPISGHRSVSWYQQTPGQGLQFLFEYFSETQRNKGNFPGRFSGRQFSNSRSEMNVSTLELGDSALYLCASRQENYGYTFGSGTRLTVV.

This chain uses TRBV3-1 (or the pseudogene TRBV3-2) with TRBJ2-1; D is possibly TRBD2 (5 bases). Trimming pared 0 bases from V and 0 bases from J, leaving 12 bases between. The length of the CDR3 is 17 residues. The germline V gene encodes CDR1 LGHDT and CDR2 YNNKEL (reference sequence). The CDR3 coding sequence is TGTGCCAGCAGCCAAGAGCCCGGACTCCTCTCCTACAATGAGCAGTTCTTC. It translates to CASSQEPGLLSYNEQFF.

This CDR3 is CSVVDSTGQPQHF. The DNA for the CDR3 is TGCAGCGTTGTGGACAGTACGGGTCAGCCCCAGCATTTT. The chain couples TRBV29-1 to TRBJ1-5, with D tentatively TRBD1 (6 bases). The CDR3 loop spans 13 amino acids. The V end lost 4 bases, the J end lost 6 bases, and 13 bases lay between the germline ends. Germline-derived CDR1 and CDR2 are SQVTM and ANQGSEA.

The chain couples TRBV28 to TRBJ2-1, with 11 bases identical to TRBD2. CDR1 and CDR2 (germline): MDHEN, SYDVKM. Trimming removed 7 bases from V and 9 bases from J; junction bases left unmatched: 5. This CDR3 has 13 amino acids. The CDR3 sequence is CASTSGRKPEQFF. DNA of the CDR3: TGTGCCAGCACTAGCGGGAGGAAGCCTGAGCAGTTCTTC.

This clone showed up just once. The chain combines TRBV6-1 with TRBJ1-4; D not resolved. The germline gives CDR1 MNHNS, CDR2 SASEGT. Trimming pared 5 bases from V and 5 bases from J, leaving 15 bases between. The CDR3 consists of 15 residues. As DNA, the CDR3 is TGTGCCAGCAGTACCGAGGGCAGTCGAAATGAAAAACTGTTTTTT. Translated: CASSTEGSRNEKLFF.

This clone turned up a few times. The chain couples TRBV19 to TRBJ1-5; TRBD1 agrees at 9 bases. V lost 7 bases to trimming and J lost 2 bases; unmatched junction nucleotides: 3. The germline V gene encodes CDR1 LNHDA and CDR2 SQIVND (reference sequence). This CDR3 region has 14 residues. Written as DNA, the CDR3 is TGTGCCAGTACGGGACAGGGTGGCAATCAGCCCCAGCATTTT. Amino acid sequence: CASTGQGGNQPQHF.

CDR3 sequence (DNA): TGTGCCAGCAGCCAAGATCCCCAGGGGGTAGCCAAAAACATTCAGTACTTC. Protein: CASSQDPQGVAKNIQYF. The V and J genes are TRBV4-2 and TRBJ2-4; 7 nucleotides agree with TRBD1. This CDR3 is built from 17 residues. The germline V gene encodes CDR1 LGHNA and CDR2 YNFKEQ. V lost 0 bases and J lost 0; bases outside the gene matches: 5.

In DNA form, the CDR3 reads TGTGCCAGCAGGTGGGTCCCGGGACAGGGAACGAACACTGAAGCTTTCTTT. Its protein is CASRWVPGQGTNTEAFF. The chain couples TRBV2 to TRBJ1-1, with TRBD1 matching over 9 bases. CDR1 SNHLY and CDR2 FYNNEI come from the germline V gene. The J segment lost 1 base and the V segment lost 6 bases, leaving 12 bases of the junction unmatched. The CDR3 has 17 amino acids.

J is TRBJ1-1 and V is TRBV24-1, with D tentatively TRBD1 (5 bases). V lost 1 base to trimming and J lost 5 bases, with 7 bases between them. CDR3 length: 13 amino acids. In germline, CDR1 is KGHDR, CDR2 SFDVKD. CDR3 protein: CATSDFKGTEAFF. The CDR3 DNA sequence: TGTGCCACCAGTGATTTTAAGGGGACTGAAGCTTTCTTT.

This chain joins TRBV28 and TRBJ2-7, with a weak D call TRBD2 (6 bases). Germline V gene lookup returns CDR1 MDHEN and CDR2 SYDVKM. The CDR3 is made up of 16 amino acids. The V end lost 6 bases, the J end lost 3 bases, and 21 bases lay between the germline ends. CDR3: CASSAPLLAANYEQYF. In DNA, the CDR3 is TGTGCCAGCAGCGCCCCCCTACTAGCAGCGAACTACGAGCAGTACTTC.

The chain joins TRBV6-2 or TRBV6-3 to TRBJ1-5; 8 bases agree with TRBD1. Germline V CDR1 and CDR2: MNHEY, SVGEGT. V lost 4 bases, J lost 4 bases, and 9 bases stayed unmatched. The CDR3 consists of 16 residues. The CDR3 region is CASSSQGQGRNQPQHF. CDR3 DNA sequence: TGTGCCAGCAGTTCCCAAGGACAGGGCAGGAATCAGCCCCAGCATTTT.

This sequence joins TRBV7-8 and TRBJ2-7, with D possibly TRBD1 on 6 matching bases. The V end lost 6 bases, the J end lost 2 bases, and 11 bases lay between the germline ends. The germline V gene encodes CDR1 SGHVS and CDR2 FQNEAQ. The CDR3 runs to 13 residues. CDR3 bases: TGTGCCAGCAGGTTCCGGGACACCTACGAGCAGTACTTC. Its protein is CASRFRDTYEQYF.

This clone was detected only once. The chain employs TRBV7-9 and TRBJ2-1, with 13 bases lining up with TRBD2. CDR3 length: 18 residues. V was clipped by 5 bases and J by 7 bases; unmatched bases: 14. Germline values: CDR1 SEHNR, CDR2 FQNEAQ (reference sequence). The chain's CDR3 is CASSHRLAGGLPTNEQFF. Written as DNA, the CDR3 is TGTGCCAGCAGCCACCGACTAGCGGGAGGCCTCCCCACAAATGAGCAGTTCTTC.

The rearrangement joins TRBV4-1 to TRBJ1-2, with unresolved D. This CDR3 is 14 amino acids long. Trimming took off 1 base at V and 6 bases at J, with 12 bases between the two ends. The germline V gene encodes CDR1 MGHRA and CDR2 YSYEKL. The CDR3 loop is CASSQVGLEDGYTF. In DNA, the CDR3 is TGCGCCAGCAGCCAAGTCGGGCTGGAGGATGGCTACACCTTC.

CDR3 DNA sequence: TGTGCCAGCACGACGGGTTGGGAGACCCAGTACTTC. This sequence encodes CASTTGWETQYF. V gene TRBV6-5 combines with J gene TRBJ2-5; D gene uncertain. The V gene lost 7 bases and the J gene lost 5 bases, with 11 bases spanning the gap. CDR3 length: 12 residues. Germline-derived CDR1 and CDR2 are MNHEY and SVGAGI.

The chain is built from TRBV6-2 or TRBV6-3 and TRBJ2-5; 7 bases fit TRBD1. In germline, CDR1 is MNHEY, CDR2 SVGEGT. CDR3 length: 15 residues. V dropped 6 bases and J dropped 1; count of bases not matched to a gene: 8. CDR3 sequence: CASRPNRGIQETQYF. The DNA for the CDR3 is TGTGCCAGCAGGCCTAACAGGGGAATCCAAGAGACCCAGTACTTC.

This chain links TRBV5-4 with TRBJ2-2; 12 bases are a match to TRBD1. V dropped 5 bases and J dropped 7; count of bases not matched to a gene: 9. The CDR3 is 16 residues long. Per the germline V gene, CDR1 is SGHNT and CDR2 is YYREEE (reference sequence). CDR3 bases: TGTGCCAGCAGTCTACCGGGACAGGGGGCCCTCGGGGAGCTGTTTTTT. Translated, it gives CASSLPGQGALGELFF.

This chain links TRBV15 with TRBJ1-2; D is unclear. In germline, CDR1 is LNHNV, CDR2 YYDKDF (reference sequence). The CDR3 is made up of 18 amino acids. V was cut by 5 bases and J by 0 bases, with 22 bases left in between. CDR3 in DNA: TGTGCCACCAGCTCACCGGTCGAGCTACCTCGGGCTAACTATGGCTACACCTTC. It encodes CATSSPVELPRANYGYTF.

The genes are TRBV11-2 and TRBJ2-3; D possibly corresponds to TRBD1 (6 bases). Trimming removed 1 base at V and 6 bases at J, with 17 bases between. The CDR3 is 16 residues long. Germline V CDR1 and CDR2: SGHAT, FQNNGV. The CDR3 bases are TGTGCCAGCAGCTTAGGTATACAGGGAGTTGGGGATACGCAGTATTTT. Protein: CASSLGIQGVGDTQYF.

The CDR3 spells CASSIPGGPDTQYF. The CDR3 DNA follows: TGTGCCAGTAGTATCCCCGGGGGGCCAGATACGCAGTATTTT. V usage is TRBV19 and J usage is TRBJ2-3, with TRBD2 as a possible D gene (7 bases). Germline CDR1 reads LNHDA; CDR2 reads SQIVND (reference sequence). This CDR3 spans 14 amino acids. V lost 3 bases, J lost 4 bases, and 11 bases lay in between.

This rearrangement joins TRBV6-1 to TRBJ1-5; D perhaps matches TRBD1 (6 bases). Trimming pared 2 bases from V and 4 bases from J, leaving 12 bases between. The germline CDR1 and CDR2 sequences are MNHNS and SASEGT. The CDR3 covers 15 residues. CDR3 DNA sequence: TGTGCCAGCAGTGAACGGGACACATATAATCAGCCCCAGCATTTT. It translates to CASSERDTYNQPQHF.